The entry that follows covers one TCR beta chain sequence. What it binds is not known. The CDR3 is 12 amino acids. V was clipped by 5 bases and J by 9 bases, with 14 bases between them. Germline-derived CDR1 and CDR2 are LGHDT and YNNKEL (reference sequence). These data come from a study of T cell responses to AZD1222 COVID-19 vaccine. Findings and limits, study-wide: The donors showed a predominance of white British ancestry and of females, with possible underestimation of clonal diversity. Seropositivity was recorded at baseline in only 6 or 7 AZD1222 recipients.

Profiling relied on immunoSEQ multiplex PCR, and the TCRdb table lists in-frame clones only, not all of them. The repertoire consists of 46,000 or so clones, with over 60% occurring once and the leading ten covering around 7%. This TCR derives from an adult in good health. This sample comprised peripheral blood, obtained on day 0 of AZD1222 vaccination. The rearrangement uses TRBV3-1 (or the pseudogene TRBV3-2) and TRBJ2-7; no definite D call. Here the CDR3 reads CASSGRTGVQYF. The CDR3 coding sequence is TGTGCCAGCAGCGGCCGAACCGGCGTGCAGTACTTC.